A selection of T cell receptor beta chains follows, all from one sample in a study of blood T cell repertoires in COVID-19. Libraries were prepared by immunoSEQ multiplex PCR; TCRdb keeps only in-frame clonotypes and omits some of them. In the table there are some 230,000 clones, approximately 81% of which are singletons. The source material was peripheral blood. These receptors originate from a woman aged 60-75 years who had recovered from COVID-19. Each CDR3 is given with its conserved first and last residue. A D gene is named only where the DNA matches it firmly.

d_call: -
v_call: TRBV11-3
j_call: TRBJ2-7
cdr3_aa: CASSGGPGDEQYF

d_call: -
v_call: TRBV20-1
j_call: TRBJ1-2
cdr3_aa: CSARDQGYTF

d_call: -
v_call: TRBV5-1
j_call: TRBJ1-1
cdr3_aa: CASSPQMTGIEAFF

d_call: -
v_call: TRBV7-2
j_call: TRBJ1-6
cdr3_aa: CASSPWTRSNSPLHF

d_call: -
v_call: TRBV5-1
j_call: TRBJ2-7
cdr3_aa: CASSLQSQGLYEQYF

d_call: -
v_call: TRBV6-2/TRBV6-3
j_call: TRBJ1-5
cdr3_aa: CASSSLSAEGNQPQHF

d_call: -
v_call: TRBV13
j_call: TRBJ2-7
cdr3_aa: CASSTSHRLVPTYEQYF

d_call: -
v_call: TRBV6-5
j_call: TRBJ1-4
cdr3_aa: CASGRSPTNEKLFF

d_call: TRBD1
v_call: TRBV30
j_call: TRBJ2-7
cdr3_aa: CAWSRDRAYEQYF

d_call: -
v_call: TRBV7-8
j_call: TRBJ1-5
cdr3_aa: CASSLDTGFRQPQHF

d_call: -
v_call: TRBV19
j_call: TRBJ1-2
cdr3_aa: CASRRGKLSSDYGYTF

d_call: TRBD2
v_call: TRBV3-1/TRBV3-2
j_call: TRBJ2-1
cdr3_aa: CASSARLAGEQFF